This record looks at one T cell receptor (beta chain) sequence and its context. This entry comes from a study of T cells expressing NK-cell markers. TCRdb re-called the 5' RACE reads and catalogs CDR3 proteins one per entry, DNA excluded. Here the sample table reports 440,000 or so distinct CDR3 sequences. The germline V gene encodes CDR1 MDHEN and CDR2 SYDVKM. The CDR3 length is 15 residues. The receptor was isolated from a woman aged 18-69 years in good health. Input material: blood T cells: a sorted CD56 or NKG2C T cell subset, CD4+ or CD8+ T cells, or bulk PBMC T cells (not recorded which). The J gene is TRBJ1-5, the V gene TRBV28; no DNA is available, so the TRBD1 call from TCRdb remains unchecked. This CDR3 reads CASSKDRGNNQPQHF. Full variable domain (remainder filled in from reference TRBV28 and TRBJ1-5): DVKVTQSSRYLVKRTGEKVFLECVQDMDHENMFWYRQDPGLGLRLIYFSYDVKMKEKGDIPEGYSVSREKKERFSLILESASTNQTSMYLCASSKDRGNNQPQHFGDGTRLSIL.